This is a list of T cell receptor beta chains from one sample in a study of T cell responses to AZD1222 COVID-19 vaccine. This table comes from immunoSEQ multiplex PCR, and its TCRdb copy is limited to in-frame clones, with some not included. The table lists 70,000 or so clones, 85% to 90% of them singletons. The source material was peripheral blood, sampled on day 0 of AZD1222 vaccination. These receptors were collected from an adult in good health. The CDR3 runs from the conserved cysteine through the conserved F or W. A D gene is named only where the DNA matches it firmly. Clone size is shown for a subset of rows, as once, few, many or a class of expanded clone.

TRBD2,TRBV6-5,TRBJ2-3,-,CASKPGLAGLDTQYF,TGTGCCAGCAAGCCGGGACTAGCGGGATTAGATACGCAGTATTTT
-,TRBV23-1,TRBJ2-5,-,CASSQSFFIAGEGETQYF,TGCGCCAGCAGTCAATCGTTTTTTATCGCAGGGGAGGGAGAGACCCAGTACTTC
-,TRBV27,TRBJ2-7,-,CASSHTGTIYEQYF,TGTGCCAGCAGTCACACCGGGACAATCTACGAGCAGTACTTC
TRBD1,TRBV5-1,TRBJ2-7,once,CASSIQGLSYEQYF,TGCGCCAGCAGCATACAGGGGCTCTCCTACGAGCAGTACTTC
TRBD1,TRBV12-3/TRBV12-4,TRBJ2-7,once,CASSIQGAYEQYF,TGTGCCAGCAGCATACAGGGGGCCTACGAGCAGTACTTC
-,TRBV6-4,TRBJ2-7,-,CASGGPCYEQYF,TGTGCCAGTGGGGGACCTTGCTACGAGCAGTACTTC
-,TRBV23-1,TRBJ1-6,-,CASSQSSLGAQDSPLHF,TGCGCCAGCAGTCAATCGAGCTTAGGGGCGCAGGATTCACCCCTCCACTTT
TRBD2,TRBV11-2,TRBJ2-1,-,CASSLWFPSSGSNEQFF,TGTGCCAGCAGCTTGTGGTTCCCGTCTAGCGGGTCCAATGAGCAGTTCTTC
TRBD1,TRBV19,TRBJ2-1,-,CASSPGTAYNEQFF,TGTGCCAGTAGCCCAGGGACAGCCTACAATGAGCAGTTCTTC
-,TRBV6-5,TRBJ2-7,-,CASSYSLDSSYEQYF,TGTGCCAGCAGTTACTCTCTGGACTCAAGCTACGAGCAGTACTTC
-,TRBV7-2,TRBJ2-7,-,CASRTDRVDEQYF,TGTGCCAGCAGGACGGATAGGGTGGACGAGCAGTACTTC
-,TRBV7-9,TRBJ2-6,-,CASSLRNSGANVLTF,TGTGCCAGCAGCTTGCGTAACTCTGGGGCCAACGTCCTGACTTTC
-,TRBV9,TRBJ1-2,-,CASSVVVQDFNYGYTF,TGTGCCAGCAGCGTAGTGGTACAGGACTTTAACTATGGCTACACCTTC
TRBD2,TRBV29-1,TRBJ2-1,-,CSATSRTSGSKNEQFF,TGCAGCGCCACGTCTAGGACTAGCGGGAGTAAAAATGAGCAGTTCTTC
-,TRBV18,TRBJ1-5,-,CASSPGGMGNQPQHF,TGTGCCAGCTCACCGGGAGGGATGGGCAATCAGCCCCAGCATTTT
-,TRBV11-2,TRBJ1-5,-,CASSPGLHQPQHF,TGTGCCAGCAGCCCAGGCCTACATCAGCCCCAGCATTTT
TRBD2,TRBV4-1,TRBJ2-7,-,CASSQTGLAGGSREQYF,TGCGCCAGCAGCCAAACGGGACTAGCGGGAGGGTCCCGCGAGCAGTACTTC
-,TRBV15,TRBJ1-5,-,CATSRGGWVNQPQHF,TGTGCCACCAGCAGAGGAGGCTGGGTCAATCAGCCCCAGCATTTT
-,TRBV15,TRBJ1-3,-,CATSRDPGSSGNTIYF,TGTGCCACCAGCAGAGATCCGGGGAGCTCTGGAAACACCATATATTTT
-,TRBV15,TRBJ2-5,-,CATSRDHGGQETQYF,TGTGCCACCAGCAGAGATCATGGAGGCCAAGAGACCCAGTACTTC
TRBD1,TRBV27,TRBJ1-6,-,CASSRDRESPLHF,TGTGCCAGCAGTCGGGACAGGGAATCACCCCTCCACTTT
TRBD2,TRBV6-5,TRBJ2-7,-,CASSPTSGASYEQYF,TGTGCCAGCAGTCCGACTAGCGGAGCTTCCTACGAGCAGTACTTC
-,TRBV5-1,TRBJ2-2,once,CASSLVQGRRELFF,TGCGCCAGCAGCTTGGTCCAGGGGCGAAGGGAGCTGTTTTTT
TRBD1,TRBV6-5,TRBJ1-2,-,CASSRQGRRNYGYTF,TGTGCCAGCAGTAGACAGGGTCGGCGAAACTATGGCTACACCTTC
TRBD1,TRBV19,TRBJ2-1,-,CASSQQGVGYNEQFF,TGTGCCAGTAGTCAACAGGGGGTGGGTTACAATGAGCAGTTCTTC
TRBD2,TRBV5-1,TRBJ2-3,-,CASSSGSSSDTQYF,TGCGCCAGCTCCAGCGGGAGTTCCTCAGATACGCAGTATTTT
TRBD2,TRBV15,TRBJ2-7,once,CATSHETSGRSYEQYF,TGTGCCACCAGCCACGAGACTAGCGGGAGATCCTACGAGCAGTACTTC
-,TRBV15,TRBJ1-4,-,CATSRESHEKLFF,TGTGCCACCAGCAGAGAGTCCCATGAAAAACTGTTTTTT
-,TRBV7-9,TRBJ2-1,-,CASSYPLESYNEQFF,TGTGCCAGCAGCTACCCTCTGGAATCCTACAATGAGCAGTTCTTC
-,TRBV10-2,TRBJ2-7,-,CASSHKGYEQYF,TGCGCCAGCAGTCATAAGGGTTACGAGCAGTACTTC
-,TRBV5-1,TRBJ1-2,-,CASSSSGTTYGYTF,TGCGCCAGCAGCTCCTCCGGGACTACCTATGGCTACACCTTC
TRBD1,TRBV4-3,TRBJ1-2,-,CASSRTGGTGYTF,TGCGCCAGCAGCCGGACAGGGGGCACTGGCTACACCTTC
-,TRBV5-1,TRBJ1-1,-,CASSLEVTGSGRTEAFF,TGCGCCAGCAGCTTGGAAGTTACGGGTTCCGGTCGGACTGAAGCTTTCTTT
-,TRBV12-3/TRBV12-4,TRBJ2-7,-,CASSLNLIYEQYF,TGTGCCAGCAGTTTAAACCTTATCTACGAGCAGTACTTC
-,TRBV11-2,TRBJ1-2,-,CASSPSRGVDGYTF,TGTGCCAGCAGCCCAAGTCGGGGAGTGGATGGCTACACCTTC
-,TRBV4-2,TRBJ1-5,-,CASSQVRSNQPQHF,TGTGCCAGCAGCCAAGTAAGGTCCAATCAGCCCCAGCATTTT
TRBD1,TRBV3-1/TRBV3-2,TRBJ1-5,once,CASSPGQGGNQPQHF,TGTGCCAGCAGCCCCGGACAGGGCGGGAATCAGCCCCAGCATTTT
TRBD1,TRBV19,TRBJ1-5,-,CASSGTGYSNQPQHF,TGTGCCAGTAGTGGGACAGGATATAGCAATCAGCCCCAGCATTTT
TRBD1,TRBV7-4,TRBJ1-5,-,CASSLLTGPQYSNQPQHF,TGTGCCAGCAGCTTACTGACAGGGCCCCAATATAGCAATCAGCCCCAGCATTTT
-,TRBV18,TRBJ2-3,-,CASSPPGTDTQYF,TGTGCCAGCTCACCACCGGGCACAGATACGCAGTATTTT
TRBD2,TRBV4-1,TRBJ2-7,-,CASSESATSGSSYEQYF,TGCGCCAGCAGCGAAAGCGCGACTAGCGGGAGCTCCTACGAGCAGTACTTC
-,TRBV5-6,TRBJ2-5,-,CASSFVRAETQYF,TGTGCCAGCAGCTTTGTTCGGGCTGAGACCCAGTACTTC
-,TRBV7-9,TRBJ1-2,-,CASSFGLAYGYTF,TGTGCCAGCAGCTTCGGACTCGCCTATGGCTACACCTTC
-,TRBV18,TRBJ2-7,-,CASSLMAQSYEQYF,TGTGCCAGCTCGCTGATGGCTCAGAGCTACGAGCAGTACTTC
-,TRBV7-9,TRBJ1-3,-,CASSLYATASYRTGNTIYF,TGTGCCAGCAGCTTATACGCGACAGCTTCCTACCGTACTGGAAACACCATATATTTT
-,TRBV18,TRBJ2-7,-,CASSPQESYEQYF,TGTGCCAGCTCGCCTCAGGAGTCCTACGAGCAGTACTTC
-,TRBV27,TRBJ2-7,-,CASSLSQGYEQYF,TGTGCCAGCAGTTTATCCCAGGGTTACGAGCAGTACTTC
TRBD2,TRBV6-4,TRBJ2-3,-,CASSAGLAGATDTQYF,TGTGCCAGCAGTGCAGGACTAGCGGGAGCCACAGATACGCAGTATTTT
TRBD1,TRBV6-6,TRBJ1-2,-,CASSRQGDGYTF,TGTGCCAGCAGCCGACAGGGAGACGGCTACACCTTC
TRBD2,TRBV5-1,TRBJ2-5,-,CASSPGLAGETQYF,TGCGCCAGCAGCCCTGGACTAGCAGGCGAGACCCAGTACTTC
TRBD1,TRBV30,TRBJ1-6,-,CAWSVQGNSPLHF,TGTGCCTGGAGTGTACAGGGGAATTCACCCCTCCACTTT
TRBD2,TRBV5-1,TRBJ2-1,-,CASKARTSGDNEQFF,TGCGCCAGCAAAGCCAGGACTAGCGGTGACAATGAGCAGTTCTTC
-,TRBV4-1,TRBJ1-5,few,CASSQGTVFYNQPQHF,TGCGCCAGCAGCCAAGGGACGGTATTCTACAATCAGCCCCAGCATTTT